This is a list of T cell receptor beta chains from one sample in a study of OX40 agonist ivuxolimab in advanced cancers. Profiling relied on immunoSEQ multiplex PCR, and the TCRdb table lists in-frame clones only, not all of them. The sample shows approximately 87,000 clones, approximately 92% of them seen only once. The input for sequencing was CD4+ or CD8+ T cells sorted from blood, taken in a trial of the OX40 agonist ivuxolimab. These receptors originate from an adult with an advanced solid tumor such as melanoma, head and neck, liver or kidney cancer. Both conserved end residues are part of each CDR3. A D gene is named only where the DNA matches it firmly. Expanded clones get a size class; other rows say once, few or many, or leave the size out.

J: TRBJ2-1; D: NA; size: NA; V: TRBV6-1; DNA: TGTGCCAGCTACCGGGGCAATGAGCAGTTCTTC; CDR3: CASYRGNEQFF
J: TRBJ2-1; D: TRBD2; size: NA; V: TRBV7-8; DNA: TGTGCCAGCAGCATCCTACTAGCGGGAGGGGCAAATGAGCAGTTCTTC; CDR3: CASSILLAGGANEQFF
J: TRBJ2-1; D: NA; size: NA; V: TRBV7-9; DNA: TGTGCCAGCAGAGAGGTCACCTACAATGAGCAGTTCTTC; CDR3: CASREVTYNEQFF
J: TRBJ1-1; D: NA; size: NA; V: TRBV19; DNA: TGTGCCAGTAGTATCTGGTCGGAGAACACTGAAGCTTTCTTT; CDR3: CASSIWSENTEAFF
J: TRBJ2-7; D: NA; size: NA; V: TRBV7-9; DNA: TGTGCCAGCAGCTCACCTCTGGGGTATGAGCAGTACTTC; CDR3: CASSSPLGYEQYF
J: TRBJ2-5; D: NA; size: NA; V: TRBV6-5; DNA: TGTGCCAGCAGCCCGGGGGAAGAGACCCAGTACTTC; CDR3: CASSPGEETQYF
J: TRBJ2-1; D: NA; size: NA; V: TRBV27; DNA: TGTGCCAGCAGTTTATCGAGGGGGAATGAGCAGTTCTTC; CDR3: CASSLSRGNEQFF
J: TRBJ2-7; D: TRBD2; size: NA; V: TRBV19; DNA: TGTGCCAGTAGGTCTAGCGGGGCTCCCTCCTACGAGCAGTACTTC; CDR3: CASRSSGAPSYEQYF
J: TRBJ2-7; D: NA; size: NA; V: TRBV7-2; DNA: TGTGCCAGCAGCTTAGCAGGGGTCAACTACGAGCAGTACTTC; CDR3: CASSLAGVNYEQYF
J: TRBJ1-1; D: NA; size: NA; V: TRBV27; DNA: TGTGCCAGCAGTTTATCGGGCACTGAAGCTTTCTTT; CDR3: CASSLSGTEAFF
J: TRBJ1-6; D: NA; size: NA; V: TRBV9; DNA: TGTGCCAGCAGTCCCTGGGGGGACTCACAATTGTCACCCCTCCACTTT; CDR3: CASSPWGDSQLSPLHF
J: TRBJ2-7; D: TRBD2; size: few; V: TRBV9; DNA: TGTGCCAGCAGCGTTTCTAGCGGGGGGACCTACGAGCAGTACTTC; CDR3: CASSVSSGGTYEQYF
J: TRBJ2-1; D: NA; size: NA; V: TRBV27; DNA: TGTGCCAGCAGTTTAGTCGCCAAACAAGAGCAGTTCTTC; CDR3: CASSLVAKQEQFF
J: TRBJ1-2; D: NA; size: NA; V: TRBV7-2; DNA: TGTGCCAGCAGCTTTTCGGGCAGCCAATATGGCTACACCTTC; CDR3: CASSFSGSQYGYTF
J: TRBJ2-7; D: TRBD1; size: NA; V: TRBV15; DNA: TGTGCCACCAGCGCTCCGGGACAGGGTTATTACGAGCAGTACTTC; CDR3: CATSAPGQGYYEQYF
J: TRBJ2-7; D: NA; size: NA; V: TRBV19; DNA: TGTGCCAGTAGTCCCGGGCCCTCCAGCTCCTACGAGCAGTACTTC; CDR3: CASSPGPSSSYEQYF
J: TRBJ1-5; D: NA; size: NA; V: TRBV5-6; DNA: TGTGCCAGCAGCTTGTCGGATGGTGGCAATCAGCCCCAGCATTTT; CDR3: CASSLSDGGNQPQHF
J: TRBJ2-7; D: TRBD1; size: NA; V: TRBV5-1; DNA: TGCGCCAGCAGCTTGGGACCCCCTCGACAGGGGCCTTCCTACGAGCAGTACTTC; CDR3: CASSLGPPRQGPSYEQYF
J: TRBJ2-7; D: NA; size: NA; V: TRBV27; DNA: TGTGCCAGCAGTCCAACCCTCGTCAGGCCCTACGAGCAGTACTTC; CDR3: CASSPTLVRPYEQYF
J: TRBJ2-2; D: NA; size: NA; V: TRBV5-1; DNA: TGCGCCAGCAGCTTGGAACGTACGAACACCGGGGAGCTGTTTTTT; CDR3: CASSLERTNTGELFF
J: TRBJ2-5; D: TRBD2; size: NA; V: TRBV9; DNA: TGTGCCAGCAGCGTGGGGACTAGTCAAGAGACCCAGTACTTC; CDR3: CASSVGTSQETQYF
J: TRBJ2-7; D: NA; size: NA; V: TRBV27; DNA: TGTGCCAGCAGTTCACAGGCCGGTTTGGGCTACGAGCAGTACTTC; CDR3: CASSSQAGLGYEQYF
J: TRBJ2-5; D: TRBD2; size: NA; V: TRBV5-6; DNA: TGTGCCAGCAGCTATGGACTAGCGGGGGGGCGGGAGACCCAGTACTTC; CDR3: CASSYGLAGGRETQYF
J: TRBJ1-2; D: NA; size: NA; V: TRBV6-5; DNA: TGTGCCAGCAGCAGAGCTCCTAACTATGGCTACACCTTC; CDR3: CASSRAPNYGYTF
J: TRBJ2-1; D: TRBD2; size: NA; V: TRBV7-9; DNA: TGTGCCAGCAGCCCAGGACTAGCGGGCTCCTACAATGAGCAGTTCTTC; CDR3: CASSPGLAGSYNEQFF
J: TRBJ1-1; D: NA; size: NA; V: TRBV11-3; DNA: TGTGCCAGCAGCTTAAGTGGACAGCCGAACACTGAAGCTTTCTTT; CDR3: CASSLSGQPNTEAFF
J: TRBJ2-7; D: TRBD2; size: NA; V: TRBV19; DNA: TGTGCCAGTAGTATCGGGACTAGCCGCGAGCAGTACTTC; CDR3: CASSIGTSREQYF
J: TRBJ1-2; D: NA; size: NA; V: TRBV29-1; DNA: TGCAGCGTTGTAGGCCTCTATGGCTACACCTTC; CDR3: CSVVGLYGYTF
J: TRBJ1-3; D: NA; size: NA; V: TRBV11-2; DNA: TGTGCCAGCAGCTTAGCAGGATCCCACTACCGGGCAAGAGGAAACACCATATATTTT; CDR3: CASSLAGSHYRARGNTIYF
J: TRBJ1-1; D: TRBD1; size: NA; V: TRBV19; DNA: TGTGCCAGTAGTACTCGTAACAGGGGGGTGAACACTGAAGCTTTCTTT; CDR3: CASSTRNRGVNTEAFF
J: TRBJ2-1; D: TRBD2; size: once; V: TRBV27; DNA: TGTGCCAGCAGTTCTGACCTCTCGGGACTAGCGGGGTACAATGAGCAGTTCTTC; CDR3: CASSSDLSGLAGYNEQFF
J: TRBJ2-7; D: TRBD1; size: NA; V: TRBV30; DNA: TGTGCCAGTGACAGGGGCTCCTACGAGCAGTACTTC; CDR3: CASDRGSYEQYF
J: TRBJ2-7; D: NA; size: NA; V: TRBV7-6; DNA: TGTGCCAGCAGCTTAGGAGGGAGCAGCGAGCAGTACTTC; CDR3: CASSLGGSSEQYF
J: TRBJ2-3; D: NA; size: once; V: TRBV5-6; DNA: TGTGCCAGCAGCTTGGAGTCAGGGGAAGTCGGAGATACGCAGTATTTT; CDR3: CASSLESGEVGDTQYF
J: TRBJ1-2; D: NA; size: NA; V: TRBV7-9; DNA: TGTGCCAGCAGCAACAATCCAAGCGGGGTCTATGGCTACACCTTC; CDR3: CASSNNPSGVYGYTF
J: TRBJ2-7; D: TRBD1; size: NA; V: TRBV4-1; DNA: TGCGCCAGCAGCCAACAGGACAGGGGGGGCTACGAGCAGTACTTC; CDR3: CASSQQDRGGYEQYF
J: TRBJ2-1; D: NA; size: NA; V: TRBV14; DNA: TGTGCCAGCAGCCAACTTGGCAATGAGCAGTTCTTC; CDR3: CASSQLGNEQFF
J: TRBJ1-5; D: TRBD1; size: NA; V: TRBV18; DNA: TGTGCCAGCTCACCCACCCCGTACAGGGACAGTAGCAATCAGCCCCAGCATTTT; CDR3: CASSPTPYRDSSNQPQHF
J: TRBJ1-1; D: NA; size: NA; V: TRBV2; DNA: TGTGCCAGCATGGGGAACACTGAAGCTTTCTTT; CDR3: CASMGNTEAFF
J: TRBJ2-1; D: NA; size: NA; V: TRBV5-4; DNA: TGTGCCAGCAGCTTGGATCGCTCGAGGAGGGATGAGCAGTTCTTC; CDR3: CASSLDRSRRDEQFF
J: TRBJ2-1; D: NA; size: NA; V: TRBV11-2; DNA: TGTGCCAGCAGCTTAGGTATGGGTGGAGAATCCTACAATGAGCAGTTCTTC; CDR3: CASSLGMGGESYNEQFF
J: TRBJ2-7; D: NA; size: NA; V: TRBV6-4; DNA: TGTGCCAGCAGTGAGGAAAGGGGGTCCTCCTACGAGCAGTACTTC; CDR3: CASSEERGSSYEQYF
J: TRBJ1-2; D: NA; size: NA; V: TRBV25-1; DNA: TGTGCCAGCAGTGAAGGCTATAGCTCGGGCTACACCTTC; CDR3: CASSEGYSSGYTF
J: TRBJ1-2; D: TRBD1; size: NA; V: TRBV27; DNA: TGTGCCAGCAGTGCGGACAGGGGGCTTGGCTACACCTTC; CDR3: CASSADRGLGYTF
J: TRBJ2-5; D: TRBD1; size: once; V: TRBV28; DNA: TGTGCCAGCAGTTCTACGAGAGGACAGGATCTAGAGACCCAGTACTTC; CDR3: CASSSTRGQDLETQYF
J: TRBJ2-1; D: NA; size: NA; V: TRBV21-1; DNA: TGTGCCAGCCCGCTTAAGGGGGTAGGGGGAGGTGGGGATACTCACAATGAGCAGTTCTTC; CDR3: CASPLKGVGGGGDTHNEQFF
J: TRBJ2-1; D: NA; size: NA; V: TRBV27; DNA: TGTGCCAGCAGGTTAAGTAAGAGGGTCTACAATGAGCAGTTCTTC; CDR3: CASRLSKRVYNEQFF
J: TRBJ1-5; D: NA; size: NA; V: TRBV5-6; DNA: TGTGCCAGCAGCTTGGGTGTAGGGGGCAATCAGCCCCAGCATTTT; CDR3: CASSLGVGGNQPQHF
J: TRBJ1-2; D: TRBD1; size: NA; V: TRBV7-2; DNA: TGTGCCAGCAGCTTAATGGGACAGCCCCTAAGTACCTTC; CDR3: CASSLMGQPLSTF
J: TRBJ2-7; D: TRBD2; size: NA; V: TRBV27; DNA: TGTGCCAGCAGTTTAAGGTACGGGCGGGAGCCCTACGAGCAGTACTTC; CDR3: CASSLRYGREPYEQYF
J: TRBJ2-1; D: NA; size: NA; V: TRBV29-1; DNA: TGCAGCGTTGAAGATCGACAGACTGGCCACAATGAGCAGTTCTTC; CDR3: CSVEDRQTGHNEQFF
J: TRBJ2-5; D: TRBD1; size: NA; V: TRBV6-5; DNA: TGTGCCATAGGACAGGGGGCGTGGGAGACCCAGTACTTC; CDR3: CAIGQGAWETQYF
J: TRBJ1-3; D: NA; size: NA; V: TRBV27; DNA: TGTGCCAGCAGTTTGTCCGGGGATCTTCCTGGAAACACCATATATTTT; CDR3: CASSLSGDLPGNTIYF
J: TRBJ1-4; D: NA; size: NA; V: TRBV4-1; DNA: TGCGCCAGCAGCCAAGAAACGTGGGCAACTAATGAAAAACTGTTTTTT; CDR3: CASSQETWATNEKLFF
J: TRBJ1-1; D: NA; size: NA; V: TRBV19; DNA: TGTGCCAGTAGCCCGGGGGCACCTGAAGCTTTCTTT; CDR3: CASSPGAPEAFF
J: TRBJ2-7; D: NA; size: NA; V: TRBV6-5; DNA: TGTGCCAGCACCCCAGGGAGATCCTACGAGCAGTACTTC; CDR3: CASTPGRSYEQYF
J: TRBJ2-1; D: NA; size: NA; V: TRBV27; DNA: TGTGCCAGCAGTTTTGTAGCTGCGAGCTCCTACAATGAGCAGTTCTTC; CDR3: CASSFVAASSYNEQFF